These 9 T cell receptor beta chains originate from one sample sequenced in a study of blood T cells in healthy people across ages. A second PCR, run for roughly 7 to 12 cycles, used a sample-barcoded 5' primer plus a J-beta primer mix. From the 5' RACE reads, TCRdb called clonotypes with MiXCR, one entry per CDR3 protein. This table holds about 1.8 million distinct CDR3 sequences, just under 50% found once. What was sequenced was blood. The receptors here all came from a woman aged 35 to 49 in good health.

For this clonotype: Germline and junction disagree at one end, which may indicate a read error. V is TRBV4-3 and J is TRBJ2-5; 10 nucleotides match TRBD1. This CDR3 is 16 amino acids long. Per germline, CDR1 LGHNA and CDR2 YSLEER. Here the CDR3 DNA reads TGCGCCAGCGGCCAAGGGACAGGGGTTGGGCAAGAGACCCAGTACTTC. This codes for CASGQGTGVGQETQYF.

CDR3 loop: CASSQEDYEQYF. The CDR3 nucleotides read TGTGCCAGCAGCCAGGAGGACTACGAGCAGTACTTC. The genes are TRBV3-1 and TRBJ2-7, with D possibly TRBD2 on 5 matching bases. There are 12 residues in the CDR3. Germline V lookup: CDR1 LGHDT, CDR2 YNNKEL (reference sequence). Trimming removed 3 bases at V and 3 bases at J, with 6 bases between.

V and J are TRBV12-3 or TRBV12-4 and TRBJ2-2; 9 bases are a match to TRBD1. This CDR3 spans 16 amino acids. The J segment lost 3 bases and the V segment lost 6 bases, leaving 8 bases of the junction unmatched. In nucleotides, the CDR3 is TGTGCCAGCAGACCTCGGACAGGGGAGGACACCGGGGAGCTGTTTTTT. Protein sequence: CASRPRTGEDTGELFF.

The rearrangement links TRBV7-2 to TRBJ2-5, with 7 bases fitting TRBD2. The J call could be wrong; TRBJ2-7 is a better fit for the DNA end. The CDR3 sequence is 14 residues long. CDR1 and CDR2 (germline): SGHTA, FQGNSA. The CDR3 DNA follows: TGTGCCACCCAGCGGGATCCCGGAGGCTACGAGCAGTACTTC. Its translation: CATQRDPGGYEQYF.

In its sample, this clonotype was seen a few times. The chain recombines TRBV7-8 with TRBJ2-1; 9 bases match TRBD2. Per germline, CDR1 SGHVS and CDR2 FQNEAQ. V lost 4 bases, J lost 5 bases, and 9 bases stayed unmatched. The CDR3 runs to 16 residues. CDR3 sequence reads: CASSSTGLAGNNEQFF. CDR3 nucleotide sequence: TGTGCCAGCAGCTCTACCGGGCTAGCGGGGAACAATGAGCAGTTCTTC. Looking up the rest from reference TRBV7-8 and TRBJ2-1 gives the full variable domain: GAGVSQSPRYKVAKRGQDVALRCDPISGHVSLFWYQQALGQGPEFLTYFQNEAQLDKSGLPSDRFFAERPEGSVSTLKIQRTQQEDSAVYLCASSSTGLAGNNEQFFGPGTRLTVL.

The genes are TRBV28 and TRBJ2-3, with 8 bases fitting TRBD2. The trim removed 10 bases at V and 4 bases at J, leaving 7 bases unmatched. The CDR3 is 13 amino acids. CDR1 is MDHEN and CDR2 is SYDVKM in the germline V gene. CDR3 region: CATRTGGADTQYF. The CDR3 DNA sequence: TGTGCCACCCGGACGGGGGGGGCAGATACGCAGTATTTT.

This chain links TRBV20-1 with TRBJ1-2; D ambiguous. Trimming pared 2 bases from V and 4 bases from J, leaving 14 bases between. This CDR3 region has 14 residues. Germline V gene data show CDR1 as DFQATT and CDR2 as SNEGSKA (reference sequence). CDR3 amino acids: CSARHAGKLYGYTF. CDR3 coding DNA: TGCAGTGCTAGACATGCCGGCAAACTCTATGGCTACACCTTC.

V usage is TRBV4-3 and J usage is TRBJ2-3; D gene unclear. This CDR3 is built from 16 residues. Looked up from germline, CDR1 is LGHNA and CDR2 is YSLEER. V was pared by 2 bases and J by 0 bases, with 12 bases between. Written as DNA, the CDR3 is TGCGCCAGCAGCCAAACCACTGGCGGAAGCACAGATACGCAGTATTTT. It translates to CASSQTTGGSTDTQYF.

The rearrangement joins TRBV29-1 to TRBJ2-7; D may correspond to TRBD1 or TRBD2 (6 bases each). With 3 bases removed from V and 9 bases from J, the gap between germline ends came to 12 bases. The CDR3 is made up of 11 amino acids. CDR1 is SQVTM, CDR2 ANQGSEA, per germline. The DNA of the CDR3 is TGCAGCGTTGAGTCAGGAGGGGGGCAGTACTTC. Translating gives CSVESGGGQYF.